These T cell receptor beta chains were read from a single sample in a study of cytomegalovirus exposure and HLA in healthy donors. Assay: immunoSEQ multiplex PCR; the TCRdb copy retains only in-frame clones and omits some. The ten top clones account for roughly 2.1%, within a sample of over 45,000 clones. What was sequenced was PBMCs. Receptor source: a woman aged 18-29 years in good health and CMV-seronegative. CDR3s include the opening cysteine and the closing phenylalanine or tryptophan. A D gene is named only where the DNA matches it firmly.

J gene | D gene | CDR3 length | V gene | CDR3 DNA | CDR3 protein
TRBJ2-3 | TRBD1 | 15 | TRBV6-1 | TGTGCCAGCAGTGAAGTGGCAGGGGGAACAGATACGCAGTATTTT | CASSEVAGGTDTQYF
TRBJ2-1 | NA | 13 | TRBV6-4 | TGTGCCAGCAGTGACTCGAGCCACAATGAGCAGTTCTTC | CASSDSSHNEQFF
TRBJ1-2 | NA | 12 | TRBV18 | TGTGCCAGCTCAATTCCGGGCTATGGCTACACCTTC | CASSIPGYGYTF
TRBJ1-3 | NA | 14 | TRBV29-1 | TGCAGCGTTGAACAGGGTTACTCTGGAAACACCATATATTTT | CSVEQGYSGNTIYF
TRBJ1-5 | NA | 13 | TRBV6-5 | TGTGCCAGCAGTTCCGCTTCGGCGGCGCCCCAGCATTTT | CASSSASAAPQHF
TRBJ2-3 | NA | 11 | TRBV20-1 | TGCAGTGCAACAGGGACAGATACGCAGTATTTT | CSATGTDTQYF
TRBJ2-3 | NA | 15 | TRBV6-1 | TGTGCCAGCAGTGAAGGACAGGTAGCCACAGATACGCAGTATTTT | CASSEGQVATDTQYF
TRBJ2-7 | NA | 14 | TRBV5-1 | TGCGCCAGCAGCCTGGAGGGGACTCGCTACGAGCAGTACTTC | CASSLEGTRYEQYF
TRBJ1-1 | TRBD1 | 15 | TRBV12-5 | TGTGCTAGTGGTCCGGGACAGGGGATGAACACTGAAGCTTTCTTT | CASGPGQGMNTEAFF
TRBJ2-7 | TRBD2 | 16 | TRBV6-6 | TGTGCCAGCAGTAGTCATAGCGGGCTGAGCGCCTACGAGCAGTACTTC | CASSSHSGLSAYEQYF
TRBJ2-3 | NA | 14 | TRBV29-1 | TGCAGCGCTCCCCTGACAGGCATCACAGATACGCAGTATTTT | CSAPLTGITDTQYF
TRBJ2-3 | TRBD1 | 17 | TRBV5-1 | TGCGCCAGCAGCTTGACTCCCGGGACAGGGGGCACAGATACGCAGTATTTT | CASSLTPGTGGTDTQYF
TRBJ1-3 | NA | 14 | TRBV9 | TGTGCCAGCAAAGGGGATTTGGCAGGGGACACCATATATTTT | CASKGDLAGDTIYF
TRBJ1-1 | TRBD1 | 16 | TRBV5-1 | TGCGCCAGCAGCTGGGGGACAGGGCGGGGTCACACTGAAGCTTTCTTT | CASSWGTGRGHTEAFF
TRBJ1-2 | TRBD1 | 13 | TRBV6-6 | TGTGCCAGCAGTTTAGGACAGGTCTATGGCTACACCTTC | CASSLGQVYGYTF
TRBJ1-3 | NA | 15 | TRBV4-2 | TGTGCCAGCAGCCAACCTGAGGTGGGGGGAAACACCATTTATTTT | CASSQPEVGGNTIYF
TRBJ2-7 | NA | 13 | TRBV5-1 | TGCGCCAGCAGCCTCCGGGGGAACTACGAGCAGTACTTC | CASSLRGNYEQYF
TRBJ1-2 | NA | 15 | TRBV6-5 | TGTGCCAGCAGTCTCTTGGGGGACAATAACTATGGCTACACCTTC | CASSLLGDNNYGYTF
TRBJ2-5 | NA | 14 | TRBV5-1 | TGCGCCAGCCGCCTAGGACAGATCCAAGAGACCCAGTACTTC | CASRLGQIQETQYF
TRBJ1-1 | NA | 14 | TRBV5-4 | TGTGCCAGCAGCTGGGCGGGGGCCGAGACTGAAGCTTTCTTT | CASSWAGAETEAFF
TRBJ1-2 | TRBD1 | 14 | TRBV18 | TGTGCCAGCTCACCCCAGGGACAGAACTATGGCTACACCTTC | CASSPQGQNYGYTF
TRBJ2-7 | TRBD1 | 15 | TRBV5-3 | TGTGCCAGAAGCTGTCCCCAGGGGGCCGCCTACGAGCAGTACTTC | CARSCPQGAAYEQYF
TRBJ2-2 | NA | 16 | TRBV5-1 | TGCGCCAGCAGCGCAGGACGGGACTCGAACACCGGGGAGCTGTTTTTT | CASSAGRDSNTGELFF
TRBJ2-5 | TRBD1 | 12 | TRBV19 | TGTGCCAGTGGGGACAGCCAAGAGACCCAGTACTTC | CASGDSQETQYF
TRBJ2-1 | TRBD2 | 14 | TRBV6-1 | TGTGCCAGCAGCGCTAGCGGGAGAGACAATGAGCAGTTCTTC | CASSASGRDNEQFF
TRBJ2-1 | NA | 11 | TRBV29-1 | TGCAGCGTTGAAGATCCCGGGGAGCAGTTCTTC | CSVEDPGEQFF
TRBJ2-7 | NA | 16 | TRBV4-1 | TGCGCCAGCAGCCTGCGGGACAGAGGGCCCTCCTACGAGCAGTACTTC | CASSLRDRGPSYEQYF
TRBJ1-2 | TRBD1 | 15 | TRBV7-8 | TGTGCCAGCAGCTCAGATCCGGGACAGCCGTATGGCTACACCTTC | CASSSDPGQPYGYTF
TRBJ2-7 | NA | 14 | TRBV18 | TGTGCCAGCTCACCACTCGGGACTGCCTACGAGCAGTACTTC | CASSPLGTAYEQYF
TRBJ2-1 | NA | 14 | TRBV7-3 | TGTGCCAGCAGCTTAACGGGGAGCCACAATGAGCAGTTCTTC | CASSLTGSHNEQFF
TRBJ2-5 | NA | 12 | TRBV7-8 | TGTGCCAGCAGTTCCATGAGGGAGACCCAGTACTTC | CASSSMRETQYF
TRBJ2-2 | NA | 16 | TRBV2 | TGTGCCAGCAGGAATGTTCAGGCTGCGAACACCGGGGAGCTGTTTTTT | CASRNVQAANTGELFF
TRBJ1-3 | NA | 16 | TRBV2 | TGTGCCAGCAGCCCTCAGGGCATGAGCTCTGGAAACACCATATATTTT | CASSPQGMSSGNTIYF
TRBJ2-7 | TRBD1 | 19 | TRBV14 | TGTGCCAGCAGCCAAGGAGGGACAGGGTTGCTAGCGGACTCCTACGAGCAGTACTTC | CASSQGGTGLLADSYEQYF
TRBJ1-6 | TRBD1 | 17 | TRBV25-1 | TGTGCCAGCAGTCCCGATCGACAGGGGGCGGATAATTCACCCCTCCACTTT | CASSPDRQGADNSPLHF
TRBJ2-7 | NA | 14 | TRBV5-1 | TGCGCCAGCAGCTTATCCCAGGGGAGATCCGAGCAGTACTTC | CASSLSQGRSEQYF
TRBJ2-3 | TRBD2 | 15 | TRBV27 | TGTGCCAGCAGTTTATCAGCGGGGGCGCCGGATACGCAGTATTTT | CASSLSAGAPDTQYF
TRBJ2-7 | TRBD1 | 14 | TRBV5-1 | TGCGCCAGCAGCTTGGCAGGGACAGGGGACGAGCAGTACTTC | CASSLAGTGDEQYF
TRBJ1-1 | NA | 15 | TRBV28 | TGTGCCAGCAGTCTACAGGGTTCGATGAACACTGAAGCTTTCTTT | CASSLQGSMNTEAFF
TRBJ1-4 | NA | 18 | TRBV25-1 | TGTGCCAGCAGTGAAGGGTCAAGTCTCCTAGTCGACAATGAAAAACTGTTTTTT | CASSEGSSLLVDNEKLFF
TRBJ1-4 | NA | 15 | TRBV5-1 | TGCGCCAGCAGCGATGGACTGTTCCTAAATGAAAAACTGTTTTTT | CASSDGLFLNEKLFF
TRBJ1-2 | TRBD1 | 16 | TRBV7-9 | TGTGCCAGCAGCTTAGCTCTGATGGGACAGGCCTATGGCTACACCTTC | CASSLALMGQAYGYTF
TRBJ2-7 | NA | 18 | TRBV5-1 | TGCGCCAGCAGCCCGGAGCTTTGGGGGGGCCGTGGAACTACAGAGCAGTACTTC | CASSPELWGGRGTTEQYF
TRBJ2-7 | NA | 14 | TRBV18 | TGTGCCAGCTCACCAATGTCAGGGGTGGGGGAGCAGTACTTC | CASSPMSGVGEQYF
TRBJ2-4 | NA | 15 | TRBV5-5 | TGTGCCAGCAGCGGGGCCCCCGCCGCCAAAAACATTCAGTACTTC | CASSGAPAAKNIQYF
TRBJ2-3 | NA | 12 | TRBV5-4 | TGTGCCAGCAGCTTGTTCGGTGATACGCAGTATTTT | CASSLFGDTQYF
TRBJ2-2 | NA | 15 | TRBV4-2 | TGTGCCAGCAGCCAACAGGTCGCGAACACCGGGGAGCTGTTTTTT | CASSQQVANTGELFF
TRBJ2-3 | TRBD1 | 15 | TRBV10-3 | TGTGCCATCAGCAAAGGACAGGGGACATCAGATACGCAGTATTTT | CAISKGQGTSDTQYF
TRBJ1-4 | NA | 12 | TRBV28 | TGTGCCAGCAGGGTTCCGGGTCAAAAACTGTTTTTT | CASRVPGQKLFF
TRBJ1-2 | NA | 15 | TRBV5-1 | TGCGCCAGCAGTCAAACTCAGGGATTCAACTATGGCTACACCTTC | CASSQTQGFNYGYTF
TRBJ1-1 | NA | 16 | TRBV18 | TGTGCCAGCTCACCGGGGGGGGCTCGGGTCCTCACTGAAGCTTTCTTT | CASSPGGARVLTEAFF
TRBJ1-1 | TRBD1 | 15 | TRBV5-4 | TGTGCCAGCAGTTTAAGGGACAGGGTAGGATCCGAAGCTTTCTTT | CASSLRDRVGSEAFF
TRBJ2-1 | TRBD2 | 15 | TRBV6-6 | TGTGCCAGCAGCAAAAGCGGGGGGGACGACAATGAGCAGTTCTTC | CASSKSGGDDNEQFF